These 3 T cell receptor beta chains were all obtained from the same sample, sequenced in a study of shared clonotypes between healthy human individuals. Profiling relied on immunoSEQ multiplex PCR, and the TCRdb table lists in-frame clones only, not all of them. The data show 950,000 to 1,200,000 clones, around three quarters seen once. The sequenced sample was memory CD4+ T cells from PBMCs. Subset of the sample: CD45RA-negative fraction. All receptors derive from a man aged 18 to 30 in good health. Some clones in this sample may be carry-over from other donors' samples.

This clone was found a few times. The chain recombines TRBV5-6 with TRBJ2-7, with D possibly matching TRBD2 (6 bases). V shed 0 bases and J shed 6 bases, with 16 bases lying between them. CDR1 and CDR2 from the germline V gene are SGHDT and YYEEEE. The CDR3 has 15 amino acids. For the CDR3, the DNA is TGTGCCAGCAGCTTGGTTAATGAACTAGCCGGCGAGCAGTACTTC. It is translated as CASSLVNELAGEQYF.

This clone has a count of ten or more. The gene calls are TRBV4-1 and TRBJ2-5; D not resolved. The germline gives CDR1 MGHRA, CDR2 YSYEKL. The CDR3 has 14 amino acids. V was clipped by 5 bases and J by 3 bases, with 13 bases between them. This CDR3 reads CASSKGLQEETQYF. The CDR3 region has the DNA TGCGCCAGCAGCAAAGGGTTACAAGAAGAGACCCAGTACTTC.

In regard to this clone: This may be a read error, as it is one base from a much larger clone. The rearrangement links TRBV7-3 to TRBJ2-7, with 9 bases identical to TRBD2. V lost 5 bases, J lost 3 bases, and 5 bases stayed unmatched. The V gene's germline CDR1 is SGHTA and CDR2 FQGTGA. CDR3 size: 14 residues. CDR3 nucleotide sequence: TGTGCCAGCAGCCCACGGACTAGCGTCTACGAGCAGTACTTC. The encoded protein is CASSPRTSVYEQYF.